These T cell receptor beta chains were read from a single sample in a study of blood T cells in healthy people across ages. TCRdb fed the 5' RACE reads into MiXCR, producing one record per CDR3 protein. The sample includes 800,000 to 950,000 distinct CDR3 sequences, about 29% seen only once; the top ten take around 9.6%. The sample was also linked to a second study, of T cells of mothers and their children.

The sample consisted of blood. Source of these receptors: a woman in her thirties or forties in good health. CDR3s include the opening cysteine and the closing phenylalanine or tryptophan. A D gene is named only where the DNA matches it firmly. Clone size is given for some rows only: seen once, a few or many times, or a class if the clone is expanded.

TRBV5-1,.,TRBJ2-6,.,CAGSLVAGSSGANVLTF,TGCGCCGGCAGCTTGGTGGCAGGGAGCTCTGGGGCCAACGTCCTGACTTTC
TRBV7-9,.,TRBJ1-1,.,CASSSRGSLNTEAFF,TGTGCCAGCAGCTCTCGGGGCAGTTTGAACACTGAAGCTTTCTTT
TRBV5-1,.,TRBJ2-7,.,CASSLLGGPREQYF,TGCGCCAGCAGCTTGTTGGGGGGGCCCCGCGAGCAGTACTTC
TRBV20-1,.,TRBJ1-1,.,CSARGRGQPEAFF,TGCAGTGCCAGAGGGCGGGGCCAACCTGAAGCTTTCTTT
TRBV2,TRBD1,TRBJ2-4,few,CASRRQGGVGNIQYF,TGTGCCAGCAGACGACAGGGTGGGGTTGGAAACATTCAGTACTTC
TRBV7-2,.,TRBJ2-3,few,CASSRDRSTTDTQYF,TGTGCCAGCAGCAGAGACAGATCGACCACAGATACGCAGTATTTT
TRBV4-3,TRBD1,TRBJ1-5,.,CASSQDWGQALQPQHF,TGCGCCAGCAGCCAAGATTGGGGACAGGCTCTCCAGCCCCAGCATTTT
TRBV28,TRBD1,TRBJ2-5,few,CAGRGQGADKETQYF,TGTGCCGGCAGGGGACAGGGGGCAGACAAAGAGACCCAGTACTTC
TRBV4-1,TRBD1,TRBJ2-5,.,CASSHSDRAQETQYF,TGCGCCAGCAGCCATTCGGACAGGGCCCAAGAGACCCAGTACTTC
TRBV12-5,.,TRBJ2-3,few,CASGLVGGDTQYF,TGTGCTAGTGGTTTGGTAGGGGGAGATACGCAGTATTTT
TRBV5-1,TRBD1,TRBJ1-1,many,CASSPTGIEAFF,TGCGCCAGCAGCCCGACAGGGATTGAAGCTTTCTTT
TRBV20-1,.,TRBJ1-2,.,CSATPTDGGGGYTF,TGCAGTGCTACCCCGACAGATGGTGGGGGTGGCTACACCTTC
TRBV6-6,.,TRBJ1-1,few,CASSTGAGSEAEAFF,TGTGCCAGCAGTACCGGGGCAGGCTCTGAGGCTGAAGCTTTCTTT
TRBV20-1,.,TRBJ1-2,.,CSAMETPYSYTF,TGCAGTGCTATGGAGACACCCTATAGCTACACCTTC
TRBV6-1,TRBD2,TRBJ2-5,.,CALSGQARRGVQETQYF,TGTGCCCTGAGCGGGCAGGCGCGGCGGGGGGTACAAGAGACCCAGTACTTC
TRBV6-5,.,TRBJ2-3,many,CASSRTSTSTDTQYF,TGTGCCAGCAGCCGGACATCAACTAGCACAGATACGCAGTATTTT
TRBV6-6,TRBD1,TRBJ1-5,.,CASTETGGSNQPQHF,TGTGCCAGCACCGAGACAGGGGGAAGCAATCAGCCCCAGCATTTT
TRBV29-1,TRBD1,TRBJ1-2,many,CSDRGIANYGYTF,TGCAGCGACAGGGGAATAGCTAACTATGGCTACACCTTC
TRBV6-5,.,TRBJ1-6,.,CASSYDEEGSPPHF,TGTGCCAGCAGTTACGACGAGGAAGGATCACCCCCTCACTTT
TRBV28,.,TRBJ2-2,.,CASSLRGRPGELFF,TGTGCCAGCAGTTTGAGAGGTCGGCCCGGGGAGCTGTTTTTT
TRBV7-9,.,TRBJ1-4,.,CASSKTGTNEKLFF,TGTGCCAGCAGCAAGACAGGAACTAATGAAAAACTGTTTTTT
TRBV20-1,.,TRBJ2-2,.,CSARDFVTGHTGELFF,TGCAGTGCTAGAGATTTTGTTACAGGGCACACCGGGGAGCTGTTTTTT
TRBV3-1,.,TRBJ2-3,.,CASSHDLKGTQYF,TGTGCCAGCAGCCATGATTTGAAGGGGACGCAGTATTTT
TRBV25-1,.,TRBJ2-1,many,CASIRLPGPGTPAYNEQFF,TGTGCCAGCATTAGACTCCCGGGGCCGGGGACTCCTGCCTACAATGAGCAGTTCTTC
TRBV12-3/TRBV12-4,.,TRBJ1-2,many,CASSPAGFRGYTF,TGTGCCAGCAGTCCCGCAGGGTTTCGGGGCTACACCTTC
TRBV9,TRBD1,TRBJ1-1,.,CASSVVAQGETEAFF,TGTGCCAGCAGCGTAGTGGCACAGGGGGAGACTGAAGCTTTCTTT
TRBV7-2,.,TRBJ1-2,.,CASSSRGIYGYTF,TGTGCCAGCAGCTCCCGCGGAATCTATGGCTACACCTTC
TRBV5-1,TRBD1,TRBJ1-2,.,CASTRDSGIYGYTF,TGCGCCAGCACACGGGACAGTGGTATATATGGCTACACCTTC
TRBV29-1,.,TRBJ1-1,.,CSVLDSPEAFF,TGCAGCGTTCTAGACAGTCCTGAAGCTTTCTTT
TRBV2,TRBD1,TRBJ2-5,many,CASSEEGTGGAQTQYF,TGTGCCAGCAGTGAAGAAGGGACAGGGGGCGCGCAGACCCAGTACTTC
TRBV4-3,.,TRBJ2-2,.,CASSQDRVSLYSANTGELFF,TGCGCCAGCAGCCAAGATAGGGTTAGTCTCTATTCGGCGAACACCGGGGAGCTGTTTTTT
TRBV7-9,.,TRBJ1-1,few,CASSQRGSETEAFF,TGTGCCAGCAGCCAGAGGGGGAGCGAGACTGAAGCTTTCTTT
TRBV2,TRBD2,TRBJ2-1,many,CASSERVAGASSYNEQFF,TGTGCCAGCAGTGAAAGGGTAGCGGGGGCCAGCTCCTACAATGAGCAGTTCTTC
TRBV7-8,.,TRBJ2-3,few,CASSLRQDSRTDTQYF,TGTGCCAGCAGCTTGAGACAGGATTCGCGCACAGATACGCAGTATTTT
TRBV5-6,TRBD1,TRBJ1-1,.,CASSRQGSAEAFF,TGTGCCAGCAGCCGACAGGGAAGCGCTGAAGCTTTCTTT
TRBV3-1,.,TRBJ1-1,.,CASSQEGAGVNTEAFF,TGTGCCAGCAGCCAAGAGGGGGCGGGGGTGAACACTGAAGCTTTCTTT
TRBV20-1,.,TRBJ2-5,many,CSARWSGTPLETQYF,TGCAGTGCTAGATGGTCCGGGACTCCCTTGGAGACCCAGTACTTC
TRBV19,.,TRBJ1-2,.,CATKFSAGAGGYTF,TGTGCCACTAAATTCTCAGCGGGTGCTGGGGGCTACACCTTC
TRBV20-1,.,TRBJ1-2,.,CSAFTGIGAGGYGYTF,TGCAGTGCATTCACAGGAATAGGGGCGGGAGGCTATGGCTACACCTTC
TRBV20-1,.,TRBJ2-7,many,CSARESGYEQYF,TGCAGTGCTAGAGAGTCGGGGTACGAGCAGTACTTC
TRBV7-2,TRBD2,TRBJ2-3,.,CASSFRTSGGDTQYF,TGTGCCAGCAGCTTTAGAACTAGCGGAGGAGATACGCAGTATTTT
TRBV29-1,.,TRBJ1-1,many,CSVGRGLNTEAFF,TGCAGCGTTGGTCGGGGATTGAACACTGAAGCTTTCTTT
TRBV4-1,.,TRBJ2-7,many,CASSQDGRGQYF,TGCGCCAGCAGCCAAGATGGACGCGGGCAGTACTTC
TRBV5-1,.,TRBJ2-7,many,CASSHPEGYEQYF,TGCGCCAGCAGCCACCCCGAGGGCTACGAGCAGTACTTC
TRBV29-1,.,TRBJ2-7,.,CSARTDPYEQYF,TGCAGCGCCCGGACAGATCCCTACGAGCAGTACTTC
TRBV3-1,.,TRBJ1-5,few,CASSQDASGRPQHF,TGTGCCAGCAGCCAAGATGCGTCAGGACGCCCCCAGCATTTT
TRBV3-1,TRBD2,TRBJ2-1,few,CASRLTSGGAYNEQFF,TGTGCCAGCAGACTCACTAGCGGGGGGGCCTACAATGAGCAGTTCTTC
TRBV20-1,TRBD2,TRBJ2-1,few,CSARGLADNEQFF,TGCAGTGCACGGGGACTAGCGGACAATGAGCAGTTCTTC
TRBV12-3/TRBV12-4,TRBD1,TRBJ2-7,.,CASSRTGGSSPYEQYF,TGTGCCAGCAGCAGAACAGGGGGCTCCAGCCCCTACGAGCAGTACTTC
TRBV5-1,TRBD1,TRBJ2-3,.,CASSEGQGFTDTQYF,TGCGCCAGCAGCGAGGGACAGGGGTTCACAGATACGCAGTATTTT
TRBV3-1,.,TRBJ1-2,many,CASSQDPGTPVSYTF,TGTGCCAGCAGCCAAGACCCAGGGACGCCTGTGAGCTACACCTTC
TRBV6-5,.,TRBJ1-4,many,CASSPRDTPAGKLFF,TGTGCCAGCAGTCCCCGGGACACTCCTGCCGGAAAACTGTTTTTT
TRBV7-2,.,TRBJ1-2,few,CASTQAGVAYGYTF,TGTGCCAGCACCCAAGCGGGGGTGGCCTATGGCTACACCTTC
TRBV5-5,TRBD1,TRBJ2-7,many,CASSRTGGNEQYF,TGTGCCAGCAGCCGGACAGGGGGAAACGAGCAGTACTTC
TRBV11-2,.,TRBJ1-2,.,CASSLARTANYGYTF,TGTGCCAGCAGCTTAGCGCGGACAGCTAACTATGGCTACACCTTC
TRBV5-1,.,TRBJ2-5,many,CASSLAGSGQETQYF,TGCGCCAGCAGCTTGGCCGGGTCAGGCCAAGAGACCCAGTACTTC
TRBV10-3,.,TRBJ2-6,.,CATRGGQGSGANVLTF,TGTGCCACGAGGGGGGGTCAGGGCTCTGGGGCCAACGTCCTGACTTTC
TRBV7-9,.,TRBJ2-5,.,CASSPWGKVETQYF,TGTGCCAGCAGCCCCTGGGGGAAGGTGGAGACCCAGTACTTC
TRBV7-2,.,TRBJ2-7,many,CASSLAGGQRSSYEQYF,TGTGCCAGCAGCTTAGCGGGTGGACAACGAAGCTCCTACGAGCAGTACTTC